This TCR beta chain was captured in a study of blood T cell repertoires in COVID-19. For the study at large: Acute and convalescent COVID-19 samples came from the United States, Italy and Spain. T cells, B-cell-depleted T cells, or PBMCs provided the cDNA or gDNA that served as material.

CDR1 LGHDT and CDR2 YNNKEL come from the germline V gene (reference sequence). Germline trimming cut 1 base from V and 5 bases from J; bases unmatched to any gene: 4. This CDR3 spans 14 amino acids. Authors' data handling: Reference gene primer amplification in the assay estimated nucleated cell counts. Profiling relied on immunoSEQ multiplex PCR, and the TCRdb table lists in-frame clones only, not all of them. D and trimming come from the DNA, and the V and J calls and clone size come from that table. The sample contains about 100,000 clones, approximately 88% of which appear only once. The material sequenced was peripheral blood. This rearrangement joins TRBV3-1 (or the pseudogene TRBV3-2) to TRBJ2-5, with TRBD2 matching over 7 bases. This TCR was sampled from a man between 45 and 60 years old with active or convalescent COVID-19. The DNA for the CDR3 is TGTGCCAGCAGCCAAGCCCGAGCGGGGGAGACCCAGTACTTC. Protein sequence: CASSQARAGETQYF.